This T cell receptor beta chain was profiled in a study of shared clonotypes between healthy human individuals. Naive CD8 cells comprised CD45RO-negative, CCR7-positively selected cells, excluding terminally differentiated effector memory CD45RA+ cells. Recent vaccinations or acute infections were absent in the healthy HIV-negative adult donors. As concerns this clone: Its antigen remains unidentified.

Assay: immunoSEQ multiplex PCR; the TCRdb copy retains only in-frame clones and omits some. The table includes roughly 550,000 clones, around 95% detected once. Findings of the study overall: How much donors shared clonotypes was expected to be affected by sequencing depth. Represented genetic and exposure-history diversity was restricted by having few donors. Non-shared clonotypes had lower generation probabilities than those shared by all four donors.

CDR3 length: 11 residues. The V and J ends lost 0 bases and 6 bases respectively, with 1 base between them. Germline V CDR1 and CDR2: SGHRS, YFSETQ. The chain couples TRBV5-1 to TRBJ1-5, with D unresolved. The sequence derives from a woman in her twenties or thirties in good health. The sample taken for sequencing was naive CD8+ T cells sorted from blood. The CDR3 loop reads CASSLGQPQHF. The CDR3 DNA is TGCGCCAGCAGCTTGGGTCAGCCCCAGCATTTT.